The entry below gives a single T cell receptor (beta chain) sequence along with its context. Antigen specificity is unknown. The entry originates in a study of cytomegalovirus exposure and HLA in healthy donors. Study-wide findings and caveats: Common viral pathogens seemed, in a later analysis, to connect with several of the most significant clusters.

Amplification used 60 Vbeta primers and 13 Jbeta primers. The assay was immunoSEQ multiplex PCR, and TCRdb's table has in-frame clones only and misses some. The sample holds approximately 150,000 clones, roughly four fifths seen once. This CDR3 is 13 amino acids long. CDR1 is SQVTM, CDR2 ANQGSEA, per germline. V was pared by 3 bases and J by 10 bases, with 11 bases of the junction left unmatched. Sequencing was performed on PBMCs. The chain has TRBV29-1 and TRBJ2-7; 8 nucleotides line up with TRBD1. The clonotype comes from a man between 40 and 49 years old in good health and CMV-seronegative. The CDR3 region is CSVDPGQGRPQYF. The CDR3 DNA reads TGCAGCGTTGATCCCGGACAGGGACGTCCCCAGTACTTC.